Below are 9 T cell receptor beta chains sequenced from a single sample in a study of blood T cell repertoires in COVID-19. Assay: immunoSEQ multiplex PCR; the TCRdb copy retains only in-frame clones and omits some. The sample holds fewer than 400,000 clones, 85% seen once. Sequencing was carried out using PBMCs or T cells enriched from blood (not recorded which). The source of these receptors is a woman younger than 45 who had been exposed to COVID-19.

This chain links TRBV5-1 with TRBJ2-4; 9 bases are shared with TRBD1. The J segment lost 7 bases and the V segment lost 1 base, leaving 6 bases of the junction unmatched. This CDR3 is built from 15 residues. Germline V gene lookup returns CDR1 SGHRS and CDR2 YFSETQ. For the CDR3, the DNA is TGCGCCAGCAGCTTGCTACAGGGGGCAATGAACATTCAGTACTTC. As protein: CASSLLQGAMNIQYF.

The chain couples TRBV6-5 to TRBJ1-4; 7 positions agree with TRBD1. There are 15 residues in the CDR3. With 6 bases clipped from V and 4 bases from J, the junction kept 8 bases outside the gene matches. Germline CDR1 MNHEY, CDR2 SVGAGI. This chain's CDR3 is CASRPTGVVNEKLFF. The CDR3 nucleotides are TGTGCCAGCAGGCCCACAGGGGTGGTTAATGAAAAACTGTTTTTT.

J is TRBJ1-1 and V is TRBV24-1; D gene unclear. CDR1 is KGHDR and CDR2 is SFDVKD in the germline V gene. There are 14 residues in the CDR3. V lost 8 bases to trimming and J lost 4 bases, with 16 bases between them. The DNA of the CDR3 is TGTGCCACCATGGGCCCGGGGTCGCGCACTGAAGCTTTCTTT. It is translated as CATMGPGSRTEAFF.

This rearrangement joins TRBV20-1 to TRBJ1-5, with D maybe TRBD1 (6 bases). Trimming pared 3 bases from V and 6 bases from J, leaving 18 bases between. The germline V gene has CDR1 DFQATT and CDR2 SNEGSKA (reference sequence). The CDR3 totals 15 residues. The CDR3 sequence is CSASLDSRLGQPQHF. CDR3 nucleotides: TGCAGTGCTAGTCTGGACAGTCGTTTGGGTCAGCCCCAGCATTTT.

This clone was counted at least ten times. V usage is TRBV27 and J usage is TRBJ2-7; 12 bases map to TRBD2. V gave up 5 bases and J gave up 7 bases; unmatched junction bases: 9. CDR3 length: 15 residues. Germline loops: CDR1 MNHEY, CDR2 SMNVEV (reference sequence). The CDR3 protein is CASSVTTSGRSEQYF. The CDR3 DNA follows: TGTGCCAGCAGTGTAACGACTAGCGGGAGATCGGAGCAGTACTTC.

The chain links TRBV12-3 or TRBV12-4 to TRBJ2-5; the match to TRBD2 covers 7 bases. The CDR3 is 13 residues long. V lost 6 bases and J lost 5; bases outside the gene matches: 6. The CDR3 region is CASSLSGVETQYF. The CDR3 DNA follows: TGTGCCAGCAGCCTAAGCGGGGTTGAGACCCAGTACTTC.

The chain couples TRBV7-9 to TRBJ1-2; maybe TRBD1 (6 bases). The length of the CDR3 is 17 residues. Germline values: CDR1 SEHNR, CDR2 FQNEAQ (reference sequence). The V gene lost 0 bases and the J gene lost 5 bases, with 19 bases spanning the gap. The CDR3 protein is CASSLAGTGPLGYGYTF. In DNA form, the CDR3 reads TGTGCCAGCAGCTTAGCAGGTACAGGGCCGCTTGGGTATGGCTACACCTTC.

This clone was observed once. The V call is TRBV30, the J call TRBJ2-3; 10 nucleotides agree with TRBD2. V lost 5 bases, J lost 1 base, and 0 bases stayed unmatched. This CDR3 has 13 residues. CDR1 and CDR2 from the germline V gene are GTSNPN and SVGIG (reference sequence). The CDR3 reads CAWGLAGTDTQYF. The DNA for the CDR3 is TGTGCCTGGGGACTAGCGGGCACAGATACGCAGTATTTT.

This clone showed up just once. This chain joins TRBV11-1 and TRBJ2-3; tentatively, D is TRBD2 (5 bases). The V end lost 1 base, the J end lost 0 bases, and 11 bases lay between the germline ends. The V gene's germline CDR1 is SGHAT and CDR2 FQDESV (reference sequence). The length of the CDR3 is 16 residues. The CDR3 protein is CASSLGTLFSTDTQYF. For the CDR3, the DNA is TGTGCCAGCAGCTTAGGGACTCTTTTTAGCACAGATACGCAGTATTTT.